This is a list of T cell receptor beta chains from one sample in a study of T-cell reconstitution after alpha-beta-depleted transplantation in children. One entry per CDR3 protein, called by TCRdb with MiXCR from the PCR reads. Altogether approximately 85,000 distinct CDR3 sequences are present, about 14% being singletons, with the ten largest covering roughly a fifth. The sequenced sample was PBMCs, mostly from graft donor cells, obtained 180 days after TCRalphabeta/CD19-depleted stem cell transplant. These receptors came from a male patient under 10 years old who had a stem cell transplant for acute lymphoblastic leukemia, so the T cells may come from the graft donor. The CDR3 runs from the conserved cysteine through the conserved F or W. D genes are given only for firm matches. Only part of the rows carry a size: once, few, many, or a class if the clone is expanded.

clone_size: -
d_call: TRBD1
j_call: TRBJ1-2
v_call: TRBV6-4
cdr3_length: 13
cdr3_nt: TGTGCCAGCAGTTGGACAGGGCTGGATGGCTACACCTTC
cdr3_aa: CASSWTGLDGYTF

clone_size: few
d_call: TRBD1
j_call: TRBJ2-7
v_call: TRBV25-1
cdr3_length: 17
cdr3_nt: TGTGCCAGCAGTGAGGCGCAGGGGGCTCCCCGTGGGTACGAGCAGTACTTC
cdr3_aa: CASSEAQGAPRGYEQYF

clone_size: many
d_call: -
j_call: TRBJ2-3
v_call: TRBV10-3
cdr3_length: 12
cdr3_nt: TGTGCCATCAGTGAGTTCACAGATACGCAGTATTTT
cdr3_aa: CAISEFTDTQYF

clone_size: few
d_call: -
j_call: TRBJ1-5
v_call: TRBV4-3
cdr3_length: 15
cdr3_nt: TGCGCCAGCAGCCAAGGTTGGGGAAGCAATCAGCCCCAGCATTTT
cdr3_aa: CASSQGWGSNQPQHF

clone_size: few
d_call: -
j_call: TRBJ1-2
v_call: TRBV20-1
cdr3_length: 13
cdr3_nt: TGCAGTGCAAAATACCGGGACAACTATGGCTACACCTTC
cdr3_aa: CSAKYRDNYGYTF

clone_size: few
d_call: -
j_call: TRBJ1-2
v_call: TRBV11-2
cdr3_length: 13
cdr3_nt: TGTGCCAGCAGTCTCGGGACGGACTATGGCTACACCTTC
cdr3_aa: CASSLGTDYGYTF

clone_size: few
d_call: TRBD1
j_call: TRBJ2-1
v_call: TRBV10-3
cdr3_length: 14
cdr3_nt: TGTGCCATCAGTGACTCGACAGGGAACAATGAGCAGTTCTTC
cdr3_aa: CAISDSTGNNEQFF

clone_size: few
d_call: -
j_call: TRBJ2-3
v_call: TRBV7-8
cdr3_length: 12
cdr3_nt: TGTGCCAGCAGCTTATACATAGATACGCAGTATTTT
cdr3_aa: CASSLYIDTQYF

clone_size: -
d_call: -
j_call: TRBJ1-5
v_call: TRBV12-3/TRBV12-4
cdr3_length: 15
cdr3_nt: TGTGCCAGCAGTTTTCTGTCTGGGGGGCCTCAGCCCCAGCATTTT
cdr3_aa: CASSFLSGGPQPQHF

clone_size: many
d_call: -
j_call: TRBJ1-1
v_call: TRBV10-2
cdr3_length: 13
cdr3_nt: TGCGCCAGCAGTGAGTACAGGAACACTGAAGCTTTCTTT
cdr3_aa: CASSEYRNTEAFF

clone_size: -
d_call: TRBD1
j_call: TRBJ2-7
v_call: TRBV12-3/TRBV12-4
cdr3_length: 22
cdr3_nt: TGTGCCAGCAGTTTAGTAGTCCGCGGTGTAAGACAGGGCCAGTACTTCCCCTACGAGCAGTACTTC
cdr3_aa: CASSLVVRGVRQGQYFPYEQYF

clone_size: few
d_call: -
j_call: TRBJ2-2
v_call: TRBV10-1
cdr3_length: 13
cdr3_nt: TGCGCCAGCAGTGAGAAGGGGTCCGGGGAGCTGTTTTTT
cdr3_aa: CASSEKGSGELFF

clone_size: -
d_call: -
j_call: TRBJ2-3
v_call: TRBV14
cdr3_length: 17
cdr3_nt: TGTGCCAGCAGCCAAGATTTTACAATGATGTTACGAGATACGCAGTATTTT
cdr3_aa: CASSQDFTMMLRDTQYF

clone_size: -
d_call: -
j_call: TRBJ2-5
v_call: TRBV5-4
cdr3_length: 14
cdr3_nt: TGTGCCAGCAGGAGACTAGAAGGGGGGGAGACCCAGTACTTC
cdr3_aa: CASRRLEGGETQYF

clone_size: -
d_call: TRBD2
j_call: TRBJ2-1
v_call: TRBV20-1
cdr3_length: 16
cdr3_nt: TGCAGTGCGCTGAAGGCTAGCGGGGGGGCCTACAATGAGCAGTTCTTC
cdr3_aa: CSALKASGGAYNEQFF

clone_size: -
d_call: TRBD2
j_call: TRBJ2-7
v_call: TRBV7-6
cdr3_length: 15
cdr3_nt: TGTGCCAGCAGCTTCCCAAGCGGGGGGAACTACGAGCAGTACTTC
cdr3_aa: CASSFPSGGNYEQYF

clone_size: -
d_call: -
j_call: TRBJ2-7
v_call: TRBV4-3
cdr3_length: 14
cdr3_nt: TGCGCCAGCAGCCAAGATGAGCCGGGGGGCCAGCAGTACTTC
cdr3_aa: CASSQDEPGGQQYF

clone_size: many
d_call: -
j_call: TRBJ2-2
v_call: TRBV27
cdr3_length: 14
cdr3_nt: TGTGCCAGCAGTTTACGTGGCGACACCGGGGAGCTGTTTTTT
cdr3_aa: CASSLRGDTGELFF

clone_size: -
d_call: TRBD1
j_call: TRBJ2-4
v_call: TRBV7-9
cdr3_length: 12
cdr3_nt: TGTGCCAGCAGAGGGACAGCCAACATTCAGTACTTC
cdr3_aa: CASRGTANIQYF

clone_size: many
d_call: -
j_call: TRBJ2-3
v_call: TRBV29-1
cdr3_length: 14
cdr3_nt: TGCAGCGGGGGGGTGTGGGGCGGCACAGATACGCAGTATTTT
cdr3_aa: CSGGVWGGTDTQYF

clone_size: -
d_call: TRBD2
j_call: TRBJ2-2
v_call: TRBV10-2
cdr3_length: 18
cdr3_nt: TGCGCCAGCAGTGAGCGGCTAGCGGGGGGACCGAACACCGGGGAGCTGTTTTTT
cdr3_aa: CASSERLAGGPNTGELFF

clone_size: -
d_call: TRBD1
j_call: TRBJ2-7
v_call: TRBV27
cdr3_length: 15
cdr3_nt: TGTGCCAGCTCCCCTACCGGGACAGATTTCTACGAGCAGTACTTC
cdr3_aa: CASSPTGTDFYEQYF

clone_size: -
d_call: -
j_call: TRBJ2-3
v_call: TRBV7-8
cdr3_length: 16
cdr3_nt: TGTGCCAGCAGCTTAGATGTAGGGGGGTGGACAGATACGCAGTATTTT
cdr3_aa: CASSLDVGGWTDTQYF

clone_size: -
d_call: TRBD2
j_call: TRBJ2-3
v_call: TRBV9
cdr3_length: 16
cdr3_nt: TGTGCCAGCAGCCCTGTAGCGGGGGGACGCACAGATACGCAGTATTTT
cdr3_aa: CASSPVAGGRTDTQYF

clone_size: few
d_call: -
j_call: TRBJ2-7
v_call: TRBV3-1
cdr3_length: 15
cdr3_nt: TGTGCCAGCAGCCTTAAGCCTGACAGTCGCTACGAGCAGTACTTC
cdr3_aa: CASSLKPDSRYEQYF

clone_size: many
d_call: -
j_call: TRBJ2-7
v_call: TRBV9
cdr3_length: 11
cdr3_nt: TGTGCCAGCAGCGTAGTTTGCGAGCAGTACTTC
cdr3_aa: CASSVVCEQYF